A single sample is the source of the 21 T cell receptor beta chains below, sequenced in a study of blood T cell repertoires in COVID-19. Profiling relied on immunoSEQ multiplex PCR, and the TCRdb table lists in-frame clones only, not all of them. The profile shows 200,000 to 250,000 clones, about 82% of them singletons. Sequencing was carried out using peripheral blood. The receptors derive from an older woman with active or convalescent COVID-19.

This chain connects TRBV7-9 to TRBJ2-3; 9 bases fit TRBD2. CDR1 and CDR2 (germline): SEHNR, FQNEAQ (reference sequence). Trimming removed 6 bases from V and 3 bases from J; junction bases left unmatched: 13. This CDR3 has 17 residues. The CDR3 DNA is TGTGCCAGCAGACAATGGGGTAGCGGGAGTGAGACAGATACGCAGTATTTT. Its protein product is CASRQWGSGSETDTQYF.

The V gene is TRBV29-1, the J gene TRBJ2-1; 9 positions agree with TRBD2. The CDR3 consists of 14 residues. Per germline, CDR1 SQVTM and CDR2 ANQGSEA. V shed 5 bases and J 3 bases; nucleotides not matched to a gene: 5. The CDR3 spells CSVLTSGVYNEQFF. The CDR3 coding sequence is TGCAGCGTTCTGACTAGCGGTGTCTACAATGAGCAGTTCTTC.

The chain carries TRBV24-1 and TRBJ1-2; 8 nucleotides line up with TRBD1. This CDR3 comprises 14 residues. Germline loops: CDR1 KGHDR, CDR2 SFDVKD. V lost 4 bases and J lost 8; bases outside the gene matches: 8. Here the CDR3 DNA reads TGTGCCACCAGTGACCCCGGACAGGGATGGGGCTACACCTTC. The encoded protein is CATSDPGQGWGYTF.

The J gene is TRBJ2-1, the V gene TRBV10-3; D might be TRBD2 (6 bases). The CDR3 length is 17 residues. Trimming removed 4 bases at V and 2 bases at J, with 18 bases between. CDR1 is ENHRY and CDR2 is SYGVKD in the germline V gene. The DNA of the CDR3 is TGTGCCATCAGTGGCCGGGACTCAGTACCTGCCTACAATGAGCAGTTCTTC. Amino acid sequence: CAISGRDSVPAYNEQFF.

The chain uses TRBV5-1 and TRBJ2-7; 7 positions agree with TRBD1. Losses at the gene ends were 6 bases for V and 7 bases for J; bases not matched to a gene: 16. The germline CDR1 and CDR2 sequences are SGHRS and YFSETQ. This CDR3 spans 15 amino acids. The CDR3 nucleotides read TGCGCCAGCACCCCGGATCCGGGACAGATCAAAGAGCAGTACTTC. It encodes CASTPDPGQIKEQYF.

CDR3 protein: CASSGGGSAYNEQFF. In DNA, the CDR3 is TGTGCCAGTAGCGGAGGAGGGAGTGCCTACAATGAGCAGTTCTTC. The rearrangement uses TRBV19 and TRBJ2-1; D is possibly TRBD2 (6 bases). V was cut by 6 bases and J by 2 bases, with 14 bases left in between. The CDR3 spans 15 residues. CDR1 and CDR2 from the germline V gene are LNHDA and SQIVND (reference sequence).

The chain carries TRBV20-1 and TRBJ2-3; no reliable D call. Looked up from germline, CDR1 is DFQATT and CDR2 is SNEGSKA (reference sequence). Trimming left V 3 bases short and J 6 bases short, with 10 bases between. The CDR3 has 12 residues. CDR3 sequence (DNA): TGCAGTGCTAGTCTCCTCGGGGATACGCAGTATTTT. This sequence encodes CSASLLGDTQYF.

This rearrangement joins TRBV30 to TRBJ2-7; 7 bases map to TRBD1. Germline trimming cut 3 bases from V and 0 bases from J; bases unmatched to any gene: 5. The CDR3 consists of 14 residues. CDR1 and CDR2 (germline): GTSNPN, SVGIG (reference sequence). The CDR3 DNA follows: TGTGCCTGGAGCCAGACAGGGAGCTCCTACGAGCAGTACTTC. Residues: CAWSQTGSSYEQYF.

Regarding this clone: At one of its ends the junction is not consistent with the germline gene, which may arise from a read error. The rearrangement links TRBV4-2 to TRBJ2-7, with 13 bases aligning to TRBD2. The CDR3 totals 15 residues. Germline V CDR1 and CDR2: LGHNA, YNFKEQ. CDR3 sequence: CVSSQGTSGTNEQYF. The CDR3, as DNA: TGTGTCAGCAGCCAAGGGACTAGCGGGACGAACGAGCAGTACTTC.

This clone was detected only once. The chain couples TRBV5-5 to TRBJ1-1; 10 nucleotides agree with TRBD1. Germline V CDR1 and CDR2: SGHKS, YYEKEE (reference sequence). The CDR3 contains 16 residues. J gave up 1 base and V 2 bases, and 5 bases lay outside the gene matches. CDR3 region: CASSFRQGASNTEAFF. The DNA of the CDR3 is TGTGCCAGCAGCTTCCGACAGGGGGCATCGAACACTGAAGCTTTCTTT.

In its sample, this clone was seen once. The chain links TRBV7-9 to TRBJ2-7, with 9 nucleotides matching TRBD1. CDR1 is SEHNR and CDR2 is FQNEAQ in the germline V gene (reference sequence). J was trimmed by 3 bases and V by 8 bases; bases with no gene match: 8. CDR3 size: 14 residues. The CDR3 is CASARWDRDYEQYF. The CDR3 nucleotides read TGTGCCAGCGCGAGGTGGGACAGGGACTACGAGCAGTACTTC.

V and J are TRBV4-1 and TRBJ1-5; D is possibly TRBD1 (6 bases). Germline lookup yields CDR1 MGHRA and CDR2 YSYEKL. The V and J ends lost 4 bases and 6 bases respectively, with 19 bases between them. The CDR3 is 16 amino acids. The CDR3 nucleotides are TGCGCCAGCAGCCCGCTGGCAGGGGTTCCGCGTCAGCCCCAGCATTTT. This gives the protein CASSPLAGVPRQPQHF.

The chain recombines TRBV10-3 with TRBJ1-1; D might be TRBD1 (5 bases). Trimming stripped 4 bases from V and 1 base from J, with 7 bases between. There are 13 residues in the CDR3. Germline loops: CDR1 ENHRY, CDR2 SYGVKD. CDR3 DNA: TGTGCCATCAGTGCGGACACGAACACTGAAGCTTTCTTT. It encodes CAISADTNTEAFF.

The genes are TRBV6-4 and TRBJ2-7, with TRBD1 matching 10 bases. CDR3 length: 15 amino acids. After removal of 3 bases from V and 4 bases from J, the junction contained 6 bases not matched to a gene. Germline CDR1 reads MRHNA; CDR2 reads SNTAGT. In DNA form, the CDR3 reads TGTGCCAGCAGTGAAGGGACAGGGGAGTTTTACGAGCAGTACTTC. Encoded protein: CASSEGTGEFYEQYF.

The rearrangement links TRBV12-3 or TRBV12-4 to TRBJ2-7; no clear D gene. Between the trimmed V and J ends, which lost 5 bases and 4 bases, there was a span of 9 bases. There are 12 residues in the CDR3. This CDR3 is CASSPEPYEQYF. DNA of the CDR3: TGTGCCAGCAGTCCAGAACCTTACGAGCAGTACTTC.

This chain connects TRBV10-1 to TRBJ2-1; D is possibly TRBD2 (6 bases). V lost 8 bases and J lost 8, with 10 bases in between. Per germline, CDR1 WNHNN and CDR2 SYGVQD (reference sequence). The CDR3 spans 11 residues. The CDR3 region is CASGEVDEQFF. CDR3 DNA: TGCGCCAGCGGGGAGGTGGATGAGCAGTTCTTC.

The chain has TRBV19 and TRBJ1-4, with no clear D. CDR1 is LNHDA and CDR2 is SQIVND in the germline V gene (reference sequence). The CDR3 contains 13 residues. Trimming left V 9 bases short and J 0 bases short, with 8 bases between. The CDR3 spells CASGETTNEKLFF. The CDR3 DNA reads TGTGCCAGCGGGGAGACAACTAATGAAAAACTGTTTTTT.

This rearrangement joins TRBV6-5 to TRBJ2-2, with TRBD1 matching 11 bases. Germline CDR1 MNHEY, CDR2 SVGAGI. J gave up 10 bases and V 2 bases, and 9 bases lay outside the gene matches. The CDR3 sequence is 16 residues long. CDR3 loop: CASSYQPGQGELELFF. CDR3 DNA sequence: TGTGCCAGCAGTTACCAACCGGGACAGGGGGAGTTGGAGCTGTTTTTT.

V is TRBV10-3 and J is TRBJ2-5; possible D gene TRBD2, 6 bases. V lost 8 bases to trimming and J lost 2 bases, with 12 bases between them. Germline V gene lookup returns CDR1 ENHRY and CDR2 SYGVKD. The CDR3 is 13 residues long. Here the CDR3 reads CAIGGDSQETQYF. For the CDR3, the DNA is TGTGCCATCGGTGGGGACTCACAAGAGACCCAGTACTTC.

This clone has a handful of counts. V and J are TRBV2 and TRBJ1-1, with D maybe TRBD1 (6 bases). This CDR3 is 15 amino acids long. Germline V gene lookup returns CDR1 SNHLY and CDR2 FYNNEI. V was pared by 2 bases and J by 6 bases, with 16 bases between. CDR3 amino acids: CASSEPHRAKPEAFF. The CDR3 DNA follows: TGTGCCAGCAGTGAACCTCACAGGGCTAAGCCTGAAGCTTTCTTT.

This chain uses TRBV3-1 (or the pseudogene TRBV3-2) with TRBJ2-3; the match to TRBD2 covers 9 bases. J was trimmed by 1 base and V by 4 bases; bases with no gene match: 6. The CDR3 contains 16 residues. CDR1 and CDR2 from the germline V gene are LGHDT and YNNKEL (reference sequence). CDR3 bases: TGTGCCAGCAGCCCCCCGACTAGCGGTCGCACAGATACGCAGTATTTT. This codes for CASSPPTSGRTDTQYF.